The source of this T cell receptor (beta chain) is a study of shared clonotypes between healthy human individuals. How the authors handled the data: ImmunoSEQ output lacked quality scores and full-length reads, limiting matched filtering. Profiling relied on immunoSEQ multiplex PCR, and the TCRdb table lists in-frame clones only, not all of them. V and J calls and clone size are given by that table; D and trimming were obtained from the DNA. Among about 2.1 million clones listed, around 93% were seen once. Terminally differentiated effector memory CD45RA+ cells were excluded from the naive CD8 cells, which were CD45RO-negative and positively selected for CCR7. The CDR3 is made up of 15 amino acids. Germline V CDR1 and CDR2: MGHRA, YSYEKL. Trimming left V 4 bases short and J 2 bases short, with 12 bases between.

This sequence originates from a man aged 18 to 30 in good health. Some clones in this sample may be carry-over from other donors' samples. The sequenced sample consisted of naive CD8+ T cells from PBMCs. J is TRBJ2-1 and V is TRBV4-1; D is possibly TRBD2 (6 bases). CDR3 DNA: TGCGCCAGCAGCCCCCGGGAGCGGGCCTACAATGAGCAGTTCTTC. Its protein product is CASSPRERAYNEQFF.